A selection of T cell receptor beta chains follows, all from one sample in a study of blood T cell repertoires in COVID-19. Method: immunoSEQ multiplex PCR; TCRdb's copy keeps in-frame clones and lacks some. The data show about 270,000 clones, about 85% seen once. Sequenced sample: PBMCs or T cells enriched from blood (not recorded which). The receptors originated from a woman aged 50 to 60 who had recovered from COVID-19. Each CDR3 is given with its conserved first and last residue. The D gene is left open where the match is weak. Only some rows state a clone size, as once, few, many or a class for expanded clones.

TRBJ2-2 | 16 | . | TRBD1 | TRBV9 | CASSPVGQGPTGELFF | TGTGCCAGCAGCCCAGTTGGACAGGGTCCCACCGGGGAGCTGTTTTTT
TRBJ2-7 | 15 | . | . | TRBV14 | CASSQTRSLLWEQYF | TGTGCCAGCAGCCAAACAAGGAGTCTCCTATGGGAGCAGTACTTC
TRBJ2-2 | 15 | . | TRBD2 | TRBV29-1 | CSGTMGAGVTGELFF | TGCAGCGGAACGATGGGAGCGGGAGTCACCGGGGAGCTGTTTTTT
TRBJ2-7 | 15 | . | TRBD2 | TRBV6-5 | CASSYSTSGSYEQYF | TGTGCCAGCAGCTACAGTACTAGCGGGAGTTACGAGCAGTACTTC
TRBJ1-1 | 11 | . | TRBD1 | TRBV20-1 | CSARGTGEAFF | TGCAGTGCTAGGGGGACAGGTGAAGCTTTCTTT
TRBJ2-1 | 15 | . | . | TRBV9 | CASSVGSGSRNEQFF | TGTGCCAGCAGCGTAGGTAGCGGATCGAGGAATGAGCAGTTCTTC
TRBJ2-3 | 17 | . | TRBD2 | TRBV19 | CASSAGTSGSRADTQYF | TGTGCCAGTAGTGCTGGGACTAGCGGGAGTAGGGCAGATACGCAGTATTTT
TRBJ2-1 | 16 | . | TRBD2 | TRBV24-1 | CATSDPTSGSRGEQFF | TGTGCCACCAGTGACCCGACTAGCGGGAGTAGGGGTGAGCAGTTCTTC
TRBJ1-2 | 14 | . | . | TRBV5-8 | CASSLGGSEHGYTF | TGTGCCAGCAGCTTGGGAGGATCTGAGCATGGCTACACCTTC
TRBJ2-3 | 14 | . | TRBD2 | TRBV2 | CASRAGPGTDTQYF | TGTGCCAGCAGAGCGGGGCCAGGCACAGATACGCAGTATTTT
TRBJ1-3 | 13 | . | . | TRBV28 | CASGQFSGNTIYF | TGTGCCAGCGGACAATTCTCTGGAAACACCATATATTTT
TRBJ1-4 | 13 | . | . | TRBV2 | CASTRQWDEKLFF | TGTGCCAGCACGAGACAGTGGGATGAAAAACTGTTTTTT
TRBJ2-6 | 15 | . | TRBD1 | TRBV6-2/TRBV6-3 | CASSFRGQGANVLTF | TGTGCCAGCAGTTTTAGGGGGCAGGGGGCCAACGTCCTGACTTTC
TRBJ1-1 | 13 | . | TRBD1 | TRBV28 | CASSKDRASEAFF | TGTGCCAGCAGTAAAGACAGGGCTTCTGAAGCTTTCTTT
TRBJ2-6 | 16 | . | . | TRBV7-3 | CASSPTPTSGANVLTF | TGTGCCAGCAGCCCAACTCCTACCTCTGGGGCCAACGTCCTGACTTTC
TRBJ1-1 | 13 | . | . | TRBV10-1 | CASSATGFTEAFF | TGCGCCAGCAGTGCCACAGGGTTCACTGAAGCTTTCTTT
TRBJ2-1 | 16 | . | TRBD2 | TRBV5-4 | CASSGGTSRTYNEQFF | TGTGCCAGCAGCGGTGGGACTAGCCGAACGTACAATGAGCAGTTCTTC
TRBJ1-6 | 13 | . | . | TRBV10-3 | CAIRSNENSPLHF | TGTGCCATCAGGTCAAACGAGAATTCACCCCTCCACTTT
TRBJ1-2 | 15 | . | TRBD1 | TRBV2 | CASSTRDRASYGYTF | TGTGCCAGCAGCACCCGGGACAGGGCCTCCTATGGCTACACCTTC
TRBJ1-1 | 14 | . | . | TRBV6-5 | CASSLTRRNTEAFF | TGTGCCAGCAGTCTGACACGCCGGAACACTGAAGCTTTCTTT
TRBJ1-1 | 17 | . | . | TRBV28 | CASSPVQGRRFITEAFF | TGTGCCAGCAGTCCCGTCCAGGGAAGGAGATTTATAACTGAAGCTTTCTTT
TRBJ1-1 | 13 | . | . | TRBV27 | CASRGGIGTEAFF | TGTGCCAGCCGGGGGGGGATCGGCACTGAAGCTTTCTTT
TRBJ1-4 | 16 | . | TRBD1 | TRBV9 | CASSVGRTGGVEKLFF | TGTGCCAGCAGCGTAGGCCGGACAGGGGGCGTTGAAAAACTGTTTTTT
TRBJ2-7 | 16 | once | TRBD2 | TRBV14 | CASSLTPGLVGEEQYF | TGTGCCAGCAGCCTAACCCCGGGACTAGTAGGAGAAGAGCAGTACTTC
TRBJ2-2 | 13 | . | . | TRBV27 | CATKLAGTGELFF | TGTGCCACCAAGCTGGCAGGGACCGGGGAGCTGTTTTTT
TRBJ1-5 | 15 | . | TRBD1 | TRBV19 | CASSYRGEVGQPQHF | TGTGCCAGTAGCTACAGGGGGGAGGTTGGACAGCCCCAGCATTTT
TRBJ2-7 | 15 | . | TRBD2 | TRBV9 | CASSVGLAGGREQYF | TGTGCCAGCAGCGTCGGACTAGCGGGGGGCCGGGAGCAGTACTTC
TRBJ1-1 | 15 | . | TRBD1 | TRBV7-6 | CASSSNRDRGFEAFF | TGTGCCAGCAGCTCGAACCGGGACAGGGGATTTGAAGCTTTCTTT
TRBJ1-1 | 13 | . | TRBD1 | TRBV12-3/TRBV12-4 | CASSGDSNTEAFF | TGTGCCAGCAGTGGGGACAGTAACACTGAAGCTTTCTTT
TRBJ2-1 | 13 | . | TRBD2 | TRBV29-1 | CSVPGLAGNEQFF | TGCAGCGTTCCCGGACTAGCGGGGAATGAGCAGTTCTTC
TRBJ1-1 | 12 | . | . | TRBV19 | CASSRYQGEAFF | TGTGCCAGTAGTCGATACCAGGGGGAAGCTTTCTTT
TRBJ2-1 | 15 | . | . | TRBV18 | CASSPSPQLVNEQFF | TGTGCCAGCTCACCAAGTCCCCAGTTGGTAAATGAGCAGTTCTTC
TRBJ1-1 | 15 | . | TRBD1 | TRBV7-2 | CASSLSQGARTEAFF | TGTGCCAGCAGCTTATCCCAGGGGGCTAGGACTGAAGCTTTCTTT
TRBJ2-2 | 14 | few | . | TRBV18 | CASSPSREEAKLFF | TGTGCCAGCTCACCCAGCCGTGAGGAGGCTAAGCTGTTTTTT
TRBJ1-1 | 13 | . | TRBD1 | TRBV2 | CASSRQGKTEAFF | TGTGCCAGCAGTAGACAGGGTAAAACTGAAGCTTTCTTT